The 29 T cell receptor beta chains below were found in one sample sequenced in a study of shared clonotypes between healthy human individuals. The table came from immunoSEQ multiplex PCR; TCRdb's copy has only in-frame clones and leaves some out. Of about 680,000 clones listed, around 90% are singletons. Naive CD8 cells comprised CD45RO-negative, CCR7-positively selected cells, excluding terminally differentiated effector memory CD45RA+ cells. Sequencing used naive CD8+ T cells sorted from blood. The receptors originated from a man aged 30 to 45 in good health.

V is TRBV13 and J is TRBJ2-5; the match to TRBD2 covers 13 bases. The CDR3 has 17 amino acids. CDR1 PRHDT and CDR2 FYEKMQ come from the germline V gene (reference sequence). V shed 5 bases, J shed 3 bases, and the junction held 9 bases outside the gene matches. The CDR3 here is CASSLKLGLAGEETQYF. The CDR3 DNA is TGTGCCAGCAGCCTGAAACTCGGACTAGCGGGAGAAGAGACCCAGTACTTC.

The V and J genes are TRBV12-5 and TRBJ2-5; 7 nucleotides line up with TRBD2. The CDR3 spans 17 residues. Germline-derived CDR1 and CDR2 are LGHNT and FRNRAP. Unmatched junction bases numbered 10, after V lost 2 bases and J lost 1 base. CDR3 protein: CASGLKVSGVSQETQYF. The CDR3, as DNA: TGTGCTAGTGGTTTGAAGGTCAGCGGGGTTTCCCAAGAGACCCAGTACTTC.

The chain carries TRBV29-1 and TRBJ2-3; D is ambiguous. The germline V gene has CDR1 SQVTM and CDR2 ANQGSEA. Trimming removed 2 bases at V and 6 bases at J, with 3 bases between. This CDR3 has 10 amino acids. CDR3 DNA: TGCAGCGTTGAATACGATACGCAGTATTTT. It encodes CSVEYDTQYF.

The V and J genes are TRBV4-3 and TRBJ2-1; 8 nucleotides line up with TRBD2. Germline trimming cut 5 bases from V and 9 bases from J; bases unmatched to any gene: 15. Germline CDR1 reads LGHNA; CDR2 reads YSLEER. The CDR3 loop spans 16 amino acids. The DNA for the CDR3 is TGCGCCAGCAGCGAGTTAGCGGGACCTGATCCCGGTGAGCAGTTCTTC. Its translation is CASSELAGPDPGEQFF.

The CDR3, as DNA: TGCGCCAGCAGCTTGGGGGGGATGGACGAGCAGTACTTC. The encoded protein is CASSLGGMDEQYF. V gene TRBV5-1 combines with J gene TRBJ2-7; D tentatively fits TRBD1 or TRBD2 (5 bases each). CDR1 and CDR2 (germline): SGHRS, YFSETQ. Trimming cost V 0 bases and J 5 bases, with 9 bases left between them. The CDR3 has 13 residues.

The genes are TRBV27 and TRBJ2-1, with 10 positions matching TRBD2. The CDR3 covers 17 residues. The trim removed 3 bases at V and 7 bases at J, leaving 12 bases unmatched. CDR1 and CDR2 (germline): MNHEY, SMNVEV (reference sequence). In DNA, the CDR3 is TGTGCCAGCAGTTTCTTCCTTTCCAGCGGGAGGGTTAATGAGCAGTTCTTC. Protein sequence: CASSFFLSSGRVNEQFF.

The rearrangement joins TRBV27 to TRBJ2-3; no reliable D call. This CDR3 contains 18 residues. Germline V gives CDR1 MNHEY, CDR2 SMNVEV (reference sequence). Trimming left V 2 bases short and J 2 bases short, with 20 bases between. The CDR3 DNA reads TGTGCCAGCAGTTTAGCTAGTCCTATTCCCCGGTACACAGATACGCAGTATTTT. The encoded protein is CASSLASPIPRYTDTQYF.

The chain links TRBV7-2 to TRBJ2-3; D is unresolved. Trimming left V 1 base short and J 0 bases short, with 8 bases between. This CDR3 region has 15 residues. CDR1 is SGHTA and CDR2 is FQGNSA in the germline V gene. The CDR3 nucleotides are TGTGCCAGCAGCTTAGTGAGTGGCAGCACAGATACGCAGTATTTT. Translation gives CASSLVSGSTDTQYF.

This clone was counted once. The rearrangement uses TRBV14 and TRBJ2-2, with 7 bases identical to TRBD1. The length of the CDR3 is 13 residues. After removal of 4 bases from V and 9 bases from J, the junction contained 5 bases not matched to a gene. Germline V gene data show CDR1 as SGHDN and CDR2 as FVKESK. The DNA for the CDR3 is TGTGCCAGCAGCCGGCGACAGGGAAGGGAGCTGTTTTTT. Protein product: CASSRRQGRELFF.

The chain couples TRBV7-9 to TRBJ1-1, with unresolved D. This CDR3 has 15 amino acids. Between the trimmed V and J ends, which lost 2 bases and 0 bases, there was a span of 10 bases. The germline gives CDR1 SEHNR, CDR2 FQNEAQ (reference sequence). CDR3 nucleotides: TGTGCCAGCAGCTTAAACGTTCCTCTGAACACTGAAGCTTTCTTT. It yields the protein CASSLNVPLNTEAFF.

This rearrangement joins TRBV5-1 to TRBJ2-7; 8 nucleotides agree with TRBD1. Trimming removed 3 bases from V and 3 bases from J; junction bases left unmatched: 2. There are 13 residues in the CDR3. The germline gives CDR1 SGHRS, CDR2 YFSETQ. CDR3 in amino acids: CASSWGQDYEQYF. In nucleotides, the CDR3 is TGCGCCAGCAGCTGGGGACAGGACTACGAGCAGTACTTC. The whole variable domain, filled in from reference TRBV5-1 and TRBJ2-7, reads KAGVTQTPRYLIKTRGQQVTLSCSPISGHRSVSWYQQTPGQGLQFLFEYFSETQRNKGNFPGRFSGRQFSNSRSEMNVSTLELGDSALYLCASSWGQDYEQYFGPGTRLTVT.

The rearrangement uses TRBV10-1 and TRBJ2-7; D is unresolved. Trimming cost V 2 bases and J 5 bases, with 10 bases left between them. Germline V gene lookup returns CDR1 WNHNN and CDR2 SYGVQD (reference sequence). This CDR3 comprises 13 residues. Written as DNA, the CDR3 is TGCGCCAGCAGTGAGGGACCCGTAGACGAGCAGTACTTC. It encodes CASSEGPVDEQYF.

The gene calls are TRBV9 and TRBJ2-6; D remains unclear. CDR3 length: 17 amino acids. Trimming removed 1 base from V and 0 bases from J, with 11 bases in between. Germline V gene lookup returns CDR1 SGDLS and CDR2 YYNGEE. The CDR3 bases are TGTGCCAGCAGCGTATCACGTAATACCTCTGGGGCCAACGTCCTGACTTTC. Protein product: CASSVSRNTSGANVLTF.

The rearrangement joins TRBV27 to TRBJ1-1, with D perhaps matching TRBD1 (6 bases). There are 15 residues in the CDR3. Germline V gene sequence: CDR1 MNHEY, CDR2 SMNVEV (reference sequence). Trimming stripped 2 bases from V and 1 base from J, with 11 bases between. The chain's CDR3 is CASSLNRVANTEAFF. As DNA, the CDR3 is TGTGCCAGCAGTTTAAACAGGGTGGCGAACACTGAAGCTTTCTTT.

V is TRBV30 and J is TRBJ2-7, with D possibly matching TRBD2 (6 bases). V shed 1 base and J shed 3 bases, with 7 bases lying between them. Germline assignment: CDR1 GTSNPN and CDR2 SVGIG (reference sequence). CDR3 length: 12 amino acids. CDR3 sequence reads: CAWSAGLYEQYF. DNA of the CDR3: TGTGCCTGGAGTGCGGGACTCTACGAGCAGTACTTC.

The J gene is TRBJ2-1, the V gene TRBV15; D unclear. The CDR3 is 16 residues long. Trimming removed 2 bases at V and 2 bases at J, with 13 bases between. Germline V gene sequence: CDR1 LNHNV, CDR2 YYDKDF (reference sequence). The DNA of the CDR3 is TGTGCCACCAGCAGAAACCCTAGGAACCCCTACAATGAGCAGTTCTTC. Translating it yields CATSRNPRNPYNEQFF.

Of note for this clone: This specimen includes other DNA sequences encoding the same CDR3. The genes are TRBV6-5 and TRBJ2-2, with D unresolved. Trimming pared 0 bases from V and 4 bases from J, leaving 3 bases between. Germline V CDR1 and CDR2: MNHEY, SVGAGI. CDR3 length: 13 residues. CDR3 in amino acids: CASSYSTTGELFF. For the CDR3, the DNA is TGTGCCAGCAGTTACTCGACCACCGGGGAGCTGTTTTTT.

The rearrangement links TRBV28 to TRBJ2-1; no firm D call. Germline V lookup: CDR1 MDHEN, CDR2 SYDVKM. The CDR3 totals 13 residues. Trimming stripped 5 bases from V and 9 bases from J, with 14 bases between. Here the CDR3 reads CASSPALRPEQFF. The CDR3 coding sequence is TGTGCCAGCAGTCCCGCCCTTCGACCTGAGCAGTTCTTC. The variable domain in full, completed from reference TRBV28 and TRBJ2-1, reads DVKVTQSSRYLVKRTGEKVFLECVQDMDHENMFWYRQDPGLGLRLIYFSYDVKMKEKGDIPEGYSVSREKKERFSLILESASTNQTSMYLCASSPALRPEQFFGPGTRLTVL.

The J gene is TRBJ2-7, the V gene TRBV27; tentatively, D is TRBD1 (6 bases). Germline CDR1 and CDR2: MNHEY and SMNVEV (reference sequence). V lost 6 bases and J 1 base, leaving 13 bases between the germline ends. The CDR3 runs 14 residues. The CDR3 coding sequence is TGTGCCAGCAGGGGGGCAGGGAGATCCTACGAGCAGTACTTC. This sequence encodes CASRGAGRSYEQYF.

The rearrangement links TRBV11-2 to TRBJ2-1, with a weak D call TRBD1 (6 bases). The CDR3 totals 13 residues. V lost 3 bases, J lost 4 bases, and 7 bases lay in between. Per germline, CDR1 SGHAT and CDR2 FQNNGV. This CDR3 is CASSLDRYNEQFF. The DNA of the CDR3 is TGTGCCAGCAGCTTGGACAGATACAATGAGCAGTTCTTC.

Note on this clone: The junction differs from germline at one of its ends, possibly a read error. This sequence joins TRBV2 and TRBJ1-4; D call uncertain. The CDR3 runs to 15 residues. The germline CDR1 and CDR2 sequences are SNHLY and FYNNEI. CDR3 sequence: CASREDNLPNEKLFF. In DNA form, the CDR3 reads TGTGCCAGCAGGGAAGACAACCTACCGAATGAAAAACTGTTTTTT.

The genes are TRBV7-3 and TRBJ2-2, with no clear D. CDR1 SGHTA and CDR2 FQGTGA come from the germline V gene. The CDR3 length is 12 residues. The V end lost 5 bases, the J end lost 6 bases, and 7 bases lay between the germline ends. CDR3 loop: CASSHGAGELFF. The CDR3, as DNA: TGTGCCAGCAGCCACGGAGCCGGGGAGCTGTTTTTT.

The chain joins TRBV30 to TRBJ1-1; possibly TRBD1 for D (6 bases). The germline gives CDR1 GTSNPN, CDR2 SVGIG (reference sequence). V was shortened by 4 bases and J by 3 bases, with 9 bases between the two germline ends. There are 12 residues in the CDR3. The CDR3 bases are TGTGCCTGGACAGGGGCTTACACTGAAGCTTTCTTT. Its translation: CAWTGAYTEAFF.

This chain links TRBV6-1 with TRBJ2-3, with 11 bases matching TRBD2. V shed 10 bases, J shed 6 bases, and the junction held 9 bases outside the gene matches. The CDR3 sequence is 14 residues long. Germline loops: CDR1 MNHNS, CDR2 SASEGT. The CDR3 bases are TGTGCCATTGGAACGACTAGCGGGAAGGATACGCAGTATTTT. As protein: CAIGTTSGKDTQYF.

In DNA form, the CDR3 reads TGTGCCAGCAGCTCCGTCTCACCTCGCGAGCAGTACTTC. It encodes CASSSVSPREQYF. V usage is TRBV11-2 and J usage is TRBJ2-7; D is ambiguous. This CDR3 has 13 amino acids. CDR1 is SGHAT, CDR2 FQNNGV, per germline. Trimming removed 4 bases from V and 6 bases from J, with 13 bases in between.

The CDR3 nucleotides are TGCGCCAGTAACTACATCGTGACAGGGGCGAACAATGAGCAGTTCTTC. As protein: CASNYIVTGANNEQFF. V gene TRBV5-1 combines with J gene TRBJ2-1; 8 bases are shared with TRBD1. This CDR3 comprises 16 residues. With 8 bases clipped from V and 5 bases from J, the junction kept 15 bases outside the gene matches. From germline, CDR1 is SGHRS and CDR2 YFSETQ.

This sequence joins TRBV7-9 and TRBJ2-7, with D maybe TRBD1 (6 bases). The ends were cut back, 2 bases at V and 5 bases at J, with 19 bases in the middle. The CDR3 covers 16 residues. Per the germline V gene, CDR1 is SEHNR and CDR2 is FQNEAQ (reference sequence). The CDR3 DNA reads TGTGCCAGCAGCTTATTCGTAGGGGGACAACTCGACGAGCAGTACTTC. Its protein is CASSLFVGGQLDEQYF.

This chain links TRBV7-2 with TRBJ2-2; D unclear. Germline loops: CDR1 SGHTA, CDR2 FQGNSA. Trimming pared 3 bases from V and 1 base from J, leaving 9 bases between. This CDR3 has 15 residues. The CDR3 DNA sequence: TGTGCCAGCAGCTTCGAGACACAGAACACCGGGGAGCTGTTTTTT. It translates to CASSFETQNTGELFF.

The rearrangement links TRBV13 to TRBJ1-2, with 8 bases fitting TRBD1. Trimming at V came to 5 bases and at J to 3 bases, leaving 8 bases not matched to a gene. CDR1 PRHDT and CDR2 FYEKMQ come from the germline V gene (reference sequence). This CDR3 comprises 15 residues. DNA of the CDR3: TGTGCCAGCAGCGCCAGGGGGCTGGACGACTATGGCTACACCTTC. Its protein product is CASSARGLDDYGYTF.